This T cell receptor (beta chain) was captured by sequencing in a study of cytomegalovirus exposure and HLA in healthy donors. Sequenced by immunoSEQ multiplex PCR; TCRdb stores in-frame clones only, minus some. The repertoire holds tens of thousands of clones, roughly nine tenths seen once, with about 2% in the top ten. Germline CDR1 and CDR2: SGHRS and YFSETQ. The CDR3 is 15 amino acids. The ends lost 0 bases at V and 7 bases at J; junction bases unmatched: 1. Sequenced input: PBMCs. The chain recombines TRBV5-1 with TRBJ2-1, with 13 bases fitting TRBD2. The TCR sequence derives from a woman in her 30s in good health and CMV-seronegative. DNA for the CDR3: TGCGCCAGCAGCTTGGGGACTAGCGGGAGAAATGAGCAGTTCTTC. It yields the protein CASSLGTSGRNEQFF.